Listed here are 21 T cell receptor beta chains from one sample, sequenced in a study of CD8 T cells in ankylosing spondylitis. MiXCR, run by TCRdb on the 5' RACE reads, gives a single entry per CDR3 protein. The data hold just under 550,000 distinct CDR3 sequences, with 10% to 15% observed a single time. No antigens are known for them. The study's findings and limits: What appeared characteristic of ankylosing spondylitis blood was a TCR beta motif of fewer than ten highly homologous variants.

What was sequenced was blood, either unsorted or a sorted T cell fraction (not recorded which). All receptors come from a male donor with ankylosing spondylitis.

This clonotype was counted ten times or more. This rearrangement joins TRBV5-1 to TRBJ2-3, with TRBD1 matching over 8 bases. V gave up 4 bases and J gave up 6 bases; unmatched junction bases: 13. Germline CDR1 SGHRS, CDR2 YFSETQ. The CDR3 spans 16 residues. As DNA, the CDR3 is TGCGCCAGCAGCACCGGTTCGGGACAGGTTTTCGATACGCAGTATTTT. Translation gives CASSTGSGQVFDTQYF.

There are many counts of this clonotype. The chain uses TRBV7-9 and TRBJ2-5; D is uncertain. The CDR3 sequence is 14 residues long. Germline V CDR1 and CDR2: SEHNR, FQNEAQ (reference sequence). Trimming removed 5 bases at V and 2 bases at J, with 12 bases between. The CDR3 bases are TGTGCCAGCAGCCGGTATGAGCGTCAAGAGACCCAGTACTTC. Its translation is CASSRYERQETQYF.

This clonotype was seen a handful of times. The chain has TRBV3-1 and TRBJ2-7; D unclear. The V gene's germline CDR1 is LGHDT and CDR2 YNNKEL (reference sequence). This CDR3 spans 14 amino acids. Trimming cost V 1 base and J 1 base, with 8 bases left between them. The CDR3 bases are TGTGCCAGCAGCCAAGGTCGAGTTTCCTACGAGCAGTACTTC. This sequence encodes CASSQGRVSYEQYF.

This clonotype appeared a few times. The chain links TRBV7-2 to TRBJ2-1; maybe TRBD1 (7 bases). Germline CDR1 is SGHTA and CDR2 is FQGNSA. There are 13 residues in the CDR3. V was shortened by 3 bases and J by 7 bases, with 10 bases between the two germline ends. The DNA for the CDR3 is TGTGCCAGCAGCTTTCAGGGGGGAAATGAGCAGTTCTTC. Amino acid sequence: CASSFQGGNEQFF.

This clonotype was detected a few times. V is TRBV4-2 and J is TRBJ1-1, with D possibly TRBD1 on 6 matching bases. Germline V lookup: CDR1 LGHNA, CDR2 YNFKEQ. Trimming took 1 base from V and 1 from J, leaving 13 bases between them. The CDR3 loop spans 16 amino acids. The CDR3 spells CASSQGVRGTNTEAFF. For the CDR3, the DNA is TGTGCCAGCAGCCAAGGGGTCAGGGGCACGAACACTGAAGCTTTCTTT.

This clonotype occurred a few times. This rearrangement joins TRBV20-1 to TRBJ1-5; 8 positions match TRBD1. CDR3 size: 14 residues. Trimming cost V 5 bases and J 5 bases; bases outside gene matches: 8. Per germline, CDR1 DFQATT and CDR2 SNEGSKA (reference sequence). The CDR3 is CSAAQGVADQPQHF. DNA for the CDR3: TGCAGTGCTGCACAGGGGGTAGCGGATCAGCCCCAGCATTTT.

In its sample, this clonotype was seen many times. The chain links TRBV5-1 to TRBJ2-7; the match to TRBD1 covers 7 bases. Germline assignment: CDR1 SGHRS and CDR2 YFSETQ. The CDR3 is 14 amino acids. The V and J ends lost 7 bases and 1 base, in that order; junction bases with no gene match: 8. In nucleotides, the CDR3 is TGCGCCAGCGGGGGACAGTCTTCGTCCTACGAGCAGTACGTC. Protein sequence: CASGGQSSSYEQYV.

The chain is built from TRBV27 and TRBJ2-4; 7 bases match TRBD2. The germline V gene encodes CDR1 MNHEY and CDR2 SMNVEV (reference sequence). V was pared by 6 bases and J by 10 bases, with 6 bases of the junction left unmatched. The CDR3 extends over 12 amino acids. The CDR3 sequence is CASSYGGGIQYF. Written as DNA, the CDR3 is TGTGCCAGCAGCTACGGGGGAGGGATTCAGTACTTC.

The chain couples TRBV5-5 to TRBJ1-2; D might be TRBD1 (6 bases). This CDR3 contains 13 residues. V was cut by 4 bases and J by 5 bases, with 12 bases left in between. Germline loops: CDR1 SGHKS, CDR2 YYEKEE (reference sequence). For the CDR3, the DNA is TGTGCCAGCAGCCCGTCAGGGGTTTATGGCTACACCTTC. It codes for CASSPSGVYGYTF.

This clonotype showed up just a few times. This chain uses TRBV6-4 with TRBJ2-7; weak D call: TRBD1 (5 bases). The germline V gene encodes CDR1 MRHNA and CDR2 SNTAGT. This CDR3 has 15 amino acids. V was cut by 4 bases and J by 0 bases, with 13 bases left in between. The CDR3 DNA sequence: TGTGCCAGCAGTGTACAAAGGGGATACTCCTACGAGCAGTACTTC. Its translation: CASSVQRGYSYEQYF.

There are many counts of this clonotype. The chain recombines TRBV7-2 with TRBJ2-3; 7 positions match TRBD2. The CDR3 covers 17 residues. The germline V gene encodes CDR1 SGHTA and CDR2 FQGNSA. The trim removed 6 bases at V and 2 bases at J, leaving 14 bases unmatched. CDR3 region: CASSSKSGGLNTDTQYF. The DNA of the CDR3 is TGTGCCAGCAGTTCGAAGTCGGGAGGCCTGAACACAGATACGCAGTATTTT. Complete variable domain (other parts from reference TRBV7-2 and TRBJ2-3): GAGVSQSPSNKVTEKGKDVELRCDPISGHTALYWYRQSLGQGLEFLIYFQGNSAPDKSGLPSDRFSAERTGGSVSTLTIQRTQQEDSAVYLCASSSKSGGLNTDTQYFGPGTRLTVL.

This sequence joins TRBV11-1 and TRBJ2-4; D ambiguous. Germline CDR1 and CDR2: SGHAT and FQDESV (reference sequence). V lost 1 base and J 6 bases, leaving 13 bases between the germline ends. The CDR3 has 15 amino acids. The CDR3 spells CASSLEFGAINIQYF. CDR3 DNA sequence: TGTGCCAGCAGCTTAGAGTTCGGAGCGATAAACATTCAGTACTTC. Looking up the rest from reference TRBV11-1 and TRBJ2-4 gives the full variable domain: EAEVAQSPRYKITEKSQAVAFWCDPISGHATLYWYRQILGQGPELLVQFQDESVVDDSQLPKDRFSAERLKGVDSTLKIQPAELGDSAMYLCASSLEFGAINIQYFGAGTRLSVL.

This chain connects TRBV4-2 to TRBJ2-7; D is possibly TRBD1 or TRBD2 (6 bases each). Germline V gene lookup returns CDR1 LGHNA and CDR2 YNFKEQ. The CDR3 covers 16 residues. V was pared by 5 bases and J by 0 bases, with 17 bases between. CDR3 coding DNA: TGTGCCAGCAGCTTTGGAGGGGGACCCGACTCCTACGAGCAGTACTTC. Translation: CASSFGGGPDSYEQYF.

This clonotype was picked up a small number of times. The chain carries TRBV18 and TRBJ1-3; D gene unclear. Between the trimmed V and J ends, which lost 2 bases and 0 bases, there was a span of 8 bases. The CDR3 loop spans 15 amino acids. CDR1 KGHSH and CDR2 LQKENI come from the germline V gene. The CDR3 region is CASSPEGSSGNTIYF. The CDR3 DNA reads TGTGCCAGCTCACCAGAGGGTTCCTCTGGAAACACCATATATTTT.

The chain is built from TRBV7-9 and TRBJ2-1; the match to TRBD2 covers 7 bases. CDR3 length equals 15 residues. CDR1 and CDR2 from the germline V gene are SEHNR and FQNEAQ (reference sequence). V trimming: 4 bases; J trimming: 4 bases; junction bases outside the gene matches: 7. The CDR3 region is CASSSRGTTYNEQFF. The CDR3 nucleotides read TGTGCCAGCAGCTCACGAGGGACTACATACAATGAGCAGTTCTTC.

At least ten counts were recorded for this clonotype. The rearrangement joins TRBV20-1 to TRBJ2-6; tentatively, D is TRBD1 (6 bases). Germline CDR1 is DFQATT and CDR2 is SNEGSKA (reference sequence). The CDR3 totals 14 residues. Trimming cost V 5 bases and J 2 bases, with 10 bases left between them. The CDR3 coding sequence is TGCAGTGCTCTTCACAGGGCTGGGGCCAACGTCCTGACTTTC. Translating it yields CSALHRAGANVLTF.

The CDR3 nucleotides are TGTGCCAGCAGCTCTAGCGGGAGTGTCATTCAGTACTTC. Translation: CASSSSGSVIQYF. V gene TRBV12-3 or TRBV12-4 combines with J gene TRBJ2-4, with 10 bases fitting TRBD2. Trimming at V came to 6 bases and at J to 9 bases, leaving 5 bases not matched to a gene. The CDR3 is 13 amino acids.

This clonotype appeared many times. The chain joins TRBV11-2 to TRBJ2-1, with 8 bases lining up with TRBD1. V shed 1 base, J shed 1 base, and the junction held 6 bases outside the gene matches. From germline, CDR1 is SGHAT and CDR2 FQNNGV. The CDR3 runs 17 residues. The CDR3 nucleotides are TGTGCCAGCAGCTTAGGGAGGACAGGGACATCCTACAATGAGCAGTTCTTC. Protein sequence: CASSLGRTGTSYNEQFF.

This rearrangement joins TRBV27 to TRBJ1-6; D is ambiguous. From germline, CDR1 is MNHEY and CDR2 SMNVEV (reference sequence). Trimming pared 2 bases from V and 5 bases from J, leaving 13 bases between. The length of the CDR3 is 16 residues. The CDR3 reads CASSLRQNINNSPLHF. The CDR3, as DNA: TGTGCCAGCAGTTTACGCCAGAACATTAATAATTCACCCCTCCACTTT.

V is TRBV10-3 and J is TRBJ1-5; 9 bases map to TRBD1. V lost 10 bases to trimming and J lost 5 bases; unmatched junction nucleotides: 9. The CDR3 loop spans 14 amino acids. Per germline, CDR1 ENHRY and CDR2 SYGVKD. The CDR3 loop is CANRGQGADQPQHF. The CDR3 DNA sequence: TGTGCCAACAGGGGACAGGGTGCGGATCAGCCCCAGCATTTT.

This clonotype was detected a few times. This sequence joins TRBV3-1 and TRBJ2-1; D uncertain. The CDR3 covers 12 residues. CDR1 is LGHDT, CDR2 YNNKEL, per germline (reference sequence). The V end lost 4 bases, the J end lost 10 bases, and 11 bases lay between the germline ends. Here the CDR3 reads CASSPSRREQFF. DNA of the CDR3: TGTGCCAGCAGCCCGTCGAGGCGGGAGCAGTTCTTC.